These 20 T cell receptor beta chains were sequenced from one sample in a study of blood T cells in healthy people across ages. Through a sample-barcoded 5' primer and a J-beta primer mix, a second PCR was run for about 6 to 11 cycles. Each CDR3 protein is one row after TCRdb ran MiXCR on the 5' RACE reads. The table lists roughly 800,000 distinct CDR3 sequences, roughly 60% of them singletons. Material for sequencing was blood. These receptors all come from a man aged 30-40 years in good health.

V usage is TRBV20-1 and J usage is TRBJ2-7; D call uncertain. The J call may be faulty, since TRBJ2-4 better matches the DNA end. Germline loops: CDR1 DFQATT, CDR2 SNEGSKA (reference sequence). The CDR3 extends over 12 amino acids. Here the CDR3 DNA reads TGCAGTGCTAGAGCCGAGGTCAACATTCAGTACTTC. It translates to CSARAEVNIQYF.

The chain employs TRBV27 and TRBJ2-5, with D possibly matching TRBD2 (6 bases). Germline-derived CDR1 and CDR2 are MNHEY and SMNVEV (reference sequence). V shed 2 bases and J shed 2 bases, with 15 bases lying between them. The CDR3 loop spans 16 amino acids. CDR3 protein: CASSLVWRGDQETQYF. CDR3 bases: TGTGCCAGCAGTTTAGTGTGGCGGGGCGATCAAGAGACCCAGTACTTC.

Only one count was recorded for this clonotype. This rearrangement joins TRBV25-1 to TRBJ2-1, with D tentatively TRBD1 (5 bases). The J call may not be correct, given that the DNA end is closer to TRBJ2-7. This CDR3 has 22 amino acids. Germline V gives CDR1 MGHDK, CDR2 SYGVNS. CDR3 in DNA: TGTGCCAGCAGTGAATTCCGATCGCGGACCTCATCCCCAGGGTCCCCCTACAATGAGCAGTACTTC. It codes for CASSEFRSRTSSPGSPYNEQYF.

This clonotype was detected only a few times. The V gene is TRBV12-3 or TRBV12-4, the J gene TRBJ1-2; no firm D call. The CDR3 length is 13 residues. With 2 bases removed from V and 4 bases from J, the gap between germline ends came to 8 bases. The CDR3 region has the DNA TGTGCCAGCAGTTTACGCAGGAGCTATGGCTACACCTTC. This translates into CASSLRRSYGYTF.

The rearrangement joins TRBV18 to TRBJ2-7; 8 nucleotides align to TRBD1. V was pared by 6 bases and J by 5 bases, with 9 bases of the junction left unmatched. The CDR3 runs 14 residues. Germline values: CDR1 KGHSH, CDR2 LQKENI. In DNA form, the CDR3 reads TGTGCCAGCTCGCACGACAGGGGTAATGACGAGCAGTACTTC. Its protein is CASSHDRGNDEQYF. Using reference TRBV18 and TRBJ2-7 for the parts outside the CDR3, the full variable domain is NAGVMQNPRHLVRRRGQEARLRCSPMKGHSHVYWYRQLPEEGLKFMVYLQKENIIDESGMPKERFSAEFPKEGPSILRIQQVVRGDSAAYFCASSHDRGNDEQYFGPGTRLTVT.

The chain employs TRBV20-1 and TRBJ2-3; D is undetermined. Germline values: CDR1 DFQATT, CDR2 SNEGSKA (reference sequence). CDR3 length: 11 residues. Trimming cost V 3 bases and J 6 bases, with 7 bases left between them. The CDR3 sequence: CSASPRDTQYF. CDR3 DNA: TGCAGTGCTAGTCCCCGGGATACGCAGTATTTT.

This clonotype turned up a few times. This rearrangement joins TRBV5-1 to TRBJ2-7; D may be TRBD1 (6 bases). Germline V CDR1 and CDR2: SGHRS, YFSETQ. V dropped 0 bases and J dropped 6 bases, with 19 bases sitting between them. CDR3 length: 16 residues. In nucleotides, the CDR3 is TGCGCCAGCAGCTTGGTTTCGACGATGCAAGGGGGCGAGCAGTACTTC. Translated: CASSLVSTMQGGEQYF.

The chain has TRBV15 and TRBJ2-5, with 8 bases identical to TRBD1. V lost 3 bases to trimming and J lost 4 bases; unmatched junction nucleotides: 4. CDR3 length: 14 residues. CDR1 is LNHNV and CDR2 is YYDKDF in the germline V gene (reference sequence). CDR3 protein: CATSSRTGRETQYF. The CDR3 nucleotides are TGTGCCACCAGCAGTAGGACAGGGAGAGAGACCCAGTACTTC.

This chain links TRBV25-1 with TRBJ2-1; D is perhaps TRBD2 (5 bases). The CDR3 has 15 residues. V was shortened by 3 bases and J by 6 bases, with 15 bases between the two germline ends. In germline, CDR1 is MGHDK, CDR2 SYGVNS. The CDR3 is CASSDYDNEGNEQFF. The CDR3 DNA reads as TGTGCCAGCAGTGACTACGACAATGAGGGCAATGAGCAGTTCTTC.

CDR3 nucleotide sequence: TGTGCCAGCAGCATCCGCGGGACAGGGGAAAACATTCAGTACTTC. The encoded protein is CASSIRGTGENIQYF. The chain joins TRBV9 to TRBJ2-4; 10 positions match TRBD1. V trimming: 4 bases; J trimming: 5 bases; junction bases outside the gene matches: 6. The length of the CDR3 is 15 residues. From germline, CDR1 is SGDLS and CDR2 YYNGEE.

As for this clonotype: A read error may be the cause here, since a much bigger clone is one base away. V is TRBV29-1 and J is TRBJ2-4; D not certain. The DNA end is a closer match to TRBJ2-5, so the J assignment may be wrong. The CDR3 is 12 residues long. Germline V gives CDR1 SQVTM, CDR2 ANQGSEA. CDR3 bases: TGCAGCGTTGGATCAGTAGGGGAGACCCAGTACTTC. Translating gives CSVGSVGETQYF.

The rearrangement links TRBV9 to TRBJ2-3, with D possibly being TRBD1 or TRBD2 (5 bases each). The ends were cut back, 1 base at V and 2 bases at J, with 20 bases in the middle. The germline V gene encodes CDR1 SGDLS and CDR2 YYNGEE. The CDR3 sequence is 18 residues long. This CDR3 is CASSVIVGDGKTTDTQYF. CDR3 DNA sequence: TGTGCCAGCAGCGTAATAGTCGGGGACGGGAAAACCACAGATACGCAGTATTTT.

The rearrangement joins TRBV6-5 to TRBJ2-4; 9 bases fit TRBD1. The better agreement between TRBJ2-7 and the DNA end casts doubt on the J call. The CDR3 is made up of 15 amino acids. From germline, CDR1 is MNHEY and CDR2 SVGAGI. The CDR3, as DNA: TGTGCCAGCAGTCGGGACAGGGCCTTTAGGGACGAGCAGTACTTC. Protein sequence: CASSRDRAFRDEQYF.

This chain uses TRBV5-1 with TRBJ2-5; D is uncertain. The CDR3 is 13 residues long. In germline, CDR1 is SGHRS, CDR2 YFSETQ. Trimming shortened V by 5 bases and J by 5 bases, and 13 bases separated the two germline ends. CDR3 amino acids: CASSYRSGETQYF. CDR3 bases: TGCGCCAGCAGTTATAGAAGTGGCGAGACCCAGTACTTC.

The chain carries TRBV6-6 and TRBJ2-7; D might be TRBD2 (6 bases). The DNA end is more similar to TRBJ2-5, so the J call may be wrong. Germline loops: CDR1 MNHNY, CDR2 SVGAGI (reference sequence). The CDR3 has 15 amino acids. CDR3 DNA sequence: TGTGCCAGCACTCGAGGGCGGGGTTTTTCGGAGACCCAGTACTTC. Translation gives CASTRGRGFSETQYF.

The chain has TRBV20-1 and TRBJ2-7; D is unclear. CDR3 length equals 15 residues. V was shortened by 1 base and J by 3 bases, with 16 bases between the two germline ends. Germline V gives CDR1 DFQATT, CDR2 SNEGSKA (reference sequence). CDR3: CSARGWGPANYEQYF. The CDR3 DNA reads TGCAGTGCTAGAGGCTGGGGTCCGGCGAACTACGAGCAGTACTTC.

This clonotype was seen a handful of times. V is TRBV27 and J is TRBJ2-7; TRBD1 matches 12 bases. Germline loops: CDR1 MNHEY, CDR2 SMNVEV (reference sequence). V lost 6 bases to trimming and J lost 3 bases; unmatched junction nucleotides: 9. The CDR3 totals 16 residues. CDR3 bases: TGTGCCAGCAGCCCACTCGGGACAGGGGGCTACTACGAGCAGTACTTC. Translating it yields CASSPLGTGGYYEQYF.

The V and J genes are TRBV7-2 and TRBJ1-2, with a tentative D call TRBD1 (5 bases). Germline assignment: CDR1 SGHTA and CDR2 FQGNSA. The CDR3 is made up of 14 amino acids. The V end was cut by 5 bases, the J end by 5 bases, with 15 bases between. DNA for the CDR3: TGTGCCAGCAGCCCCCGAGGGACTCCATATGGCTACACCTTC. As protein: CASSPRGTPYGYTF.

The rearrangement uses TRBV7-2 and TRBJ1-6, with TRBD1 matching 9 bases. This CDR3 region has 16 residues. After removal of 5 bases from V and 16 bases from J, the junction contained 18 bases not matched to a gene. Germline V gives CDR1 SGHTA, CDR2 FQGNSA. The CDR3 reads CASSRDFGDRASGLHF. The DNA of the CDR3 is TGTGCCAGCAGCCGAGATTTTGGGGACAGGGCCTCTGGACTCCACTTT.

The chain recombines TRBV12-5 with TRBJ2-1, with D possibly matching TRBD2 (5 bases). CDR1 is LGHNT and CDR2 is FRNRAP in the germline V gene. CDR3 size: 16 residues. Between the trimmed V and J ends, which lost 4 bases and 5 bases, there was a span of 18 bases. For the CDR3, the DNA is TGTGCTAGTGGTTGGGGAGCGGAGGTCCGGGACAATGAGCAGTTCTTC. Protein product: CASGWGAEVRDNEQFF.